This is a list of T cell receptor beta chains from one sample in a study of molecular identifiers for immune sequencing clone quantification. TCRdb analysed the PCR reads with MiXCR anew, one entry per CDR3 protein. The table lists 40,000 to 65,000 distinct CDR3 sequences, approximately 40% of them singletons, with 3.8% in the top ten. The sequenced material came from naive CD8+ T cells from blood, with Jurkat cell RNA spiked in. The receptor source for this set is a human donor in good health. Some libraries in this study had Jurkat cell RNA spiked in. Each CDR3 is given with its conserved first and last residue. D genes are given only for firm matches. The size field is filled for only some rows; it gives once, few, many or a size class.

V	D	size	J	DNA	CDR3
TRBV11-2	-	few	TRBJ2-7	TGTGCCAGCACTCCCGGGGCCGCCTACGAGCAGTACTTC	CASTPGAAYEQYF
TRBV6-6	-	few	TRBJ2-1	TGTGCCGGAGGGACAACAAACAATGAGCAGTTCTTC	CAGGTTNNEQFF
TRBV29-1	-	-	TRBJ2-7	TGCAGCGTTGCCGGGATCACCTACGAGCAGTACTTC	CSVAGITYEQYF
TRBV6-5	-	-	TRBJ2-1	TGTGCCAGCAGCCCACTGACTGGGATATACAATGAGCAGTTCTTC	CASSPLTGIYNEQFF
TRBV12-3/TRBV12-4	-	-	TRBJ1-2	TGTGCCAGCAGTTTACAGCCTAACTATGGCTACACCTTC	CASSLQPNYGYTF
TRBV13	TRBD2	-	TRBJ2-5	TGTGCCAGCAGCTTCCGAGCGGGAGGGAGCCAAGAGACCCAGTACTTC	CASSFRAGGSQETQYF
TRBV20-1	-	few	TRBJ1-1	TGCAGTGCTAAGGTGGGCAGGAACACTGAAGCTTTCTTT	CSAKVGRNTEAFF
TRBV28	-	-	TRBJ1-1	TGTGCCAGCAGTTTCCCGGGGGCGGGAACTGAAGCTTTCTTT	CASSFPGAGTEAFF
TRBV28	-	many	TRBJ2-4	TGTGCCAGCACTGAGGGGATAGCCAAAAACATTCAGTACTTC	CASTEGIAKNIQYF
TRBV6-2/TRBV6-3	-	-	TRBJ2-5	TGTGCCAGCAGCCAGGACTTCCAAGAGACCCAGTACTTC	CASSQDFQETQYF
TRBV4-3	TRBD1	-	TRBJ2-7	TGCGCCAGCAGCCTGGGACAGGGGTTCGAGCAGTACTTC	CASSLGQGFEQYF
TRBV19	-	-	TRBJ2-3	TGTGCCAGTAGGTACACAGCGATGGGCACAGATACGCAGTATTTT	CASRYTAMGTDTQYF
TRBV12-3/TRBV12-4	TRBD1	-	TRBJ2-3	TGTGCCAGCAGTTTGGGACAGGGCGTCACAGATACGCAGTATTTT	CASSLGQGVTDTQYF
TRBV11-3	-	many	TRBJ2-1	TGTGCCAGCAGCTTAGCTAGGGCCAATGAGCAGTTCTTC	CASSLARANEQFF
TRBV7-9	-	few	TRBJ2-7	TGTGCCGGGCCCAAGACGGGAAGCTCCTACGAGCAGTACTTC	CAGPKTGSSYEQYF